This T cell receptor (beta chain) was sequenced in a study of cytotoxic CD8 clonotypes in ibrutinib-treated CLL. Study-level background: Enrolment comprised roughly 11 relapsed/refractory and more than 14 treatment-naive patients; under 18 were IGHV unmutated. Outcomes included some 24 partial and 2 complete responses; after median approximately 70 months, 14 stayed remitted and about twelve progressed.

Worth noting for this clone: What it recognizes is unknown.

Whole-study findings and limits: Clonality went up at the time of ibrutinib response, stayed stable in sustained remission, and later dropped back toward its baseline level at progression. Circulating CD8+ T-cell counts were tracked by baseline clonality, which exceeded that of age-matched healthy donors.

Clones were sequenced by immunoSEQ multiplex PCR, and TCRdb holds only the in-frame ones, with some missing. The table includes about 92,000 clones, approximately 80% detected once. The germline gives CDR1 MNHNY, CDR2 SVGAGI (reference sequence). The CDR3 is made up of 15 amino acids. Trimming at V came to 7 bases and at J to 7 bases, leaving 10 bases not matched to a gene. The material sequenced was PBMCs, taken after 24 months of ibrutinib treatment. The genes are TRBV6-6 and TRBJ1-1; 12 bases map to TRBD1. This receptor was obtained from a human donor with chronic lymphocytic leukemia. The CDR3 DNA reads as TGTGCCAGCACCCCGGGACAGGGGGCGCGGGGTGAAGCTTTCTTT. Translating gives CASTPGQGARGEAFF.